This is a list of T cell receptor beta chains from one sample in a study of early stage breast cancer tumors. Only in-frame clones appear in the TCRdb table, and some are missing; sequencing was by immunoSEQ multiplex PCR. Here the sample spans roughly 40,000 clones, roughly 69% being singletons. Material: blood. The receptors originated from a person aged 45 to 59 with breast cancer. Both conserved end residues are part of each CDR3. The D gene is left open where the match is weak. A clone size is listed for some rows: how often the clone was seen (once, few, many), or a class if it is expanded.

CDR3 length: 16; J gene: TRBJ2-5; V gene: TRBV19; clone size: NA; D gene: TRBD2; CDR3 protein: CASSTNFGGGGETQYF; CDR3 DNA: TGTGCCAGTAGTACTAATTTCGGCGGGGGTGGAGAGACCCAGTACTTC
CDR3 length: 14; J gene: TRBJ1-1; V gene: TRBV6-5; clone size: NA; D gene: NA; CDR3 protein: CASSYSRVNTEAFF; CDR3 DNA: TGTGCCAGCAGTTACTCGCGGGTGAACACTGAAGCTTTCTTT
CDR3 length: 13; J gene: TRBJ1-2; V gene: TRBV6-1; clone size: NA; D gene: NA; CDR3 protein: CASSDGVNYGYTF; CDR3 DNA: TGTGCCAGCAGTGACGGAGTGAACTATGGCTACACCTTC
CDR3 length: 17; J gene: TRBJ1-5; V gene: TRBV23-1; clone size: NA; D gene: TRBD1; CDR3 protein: CASSQGYRGDGNQPQHF; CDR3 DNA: TGCGCCAGCAGTCAGGGGTACAGGGGGGATGGCAATCAGCCCCAGCATTTT
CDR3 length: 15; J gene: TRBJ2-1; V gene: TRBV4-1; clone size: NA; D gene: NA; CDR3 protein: CASSQVSAPGNEQFF; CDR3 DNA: TGCGCCAGCAGCCAAGTTAGCGCCCCCGGGAATGAGCAGTTCTTC
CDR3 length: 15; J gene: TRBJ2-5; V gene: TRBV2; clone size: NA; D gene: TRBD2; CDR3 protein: CASSDRSGGQETQYF; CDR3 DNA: TGTGCCAGCAGTGATCGTTCGGGGGGGCAAGAGACCCAGTACTTC
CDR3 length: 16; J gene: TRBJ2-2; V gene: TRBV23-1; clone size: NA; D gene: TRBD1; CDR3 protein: CASSQSFRDRPGELFF; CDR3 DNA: TGCGCCAGCAGTCAATCTTTCCGGGACAGGCCCGGGGAGCTGTTTTTT
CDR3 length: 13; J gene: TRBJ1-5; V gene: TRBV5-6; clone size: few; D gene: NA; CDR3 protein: CASSFHTNQPQHF; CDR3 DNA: TGTGCCAGCAGTTTTCACACGAATCAGCCCCAGCATTTT
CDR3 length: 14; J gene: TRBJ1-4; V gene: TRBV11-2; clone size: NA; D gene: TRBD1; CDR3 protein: CASSLGQGLEKLFF; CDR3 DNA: TGTGCCAGCAGCTTAGGACAGGGGTTGGAAAAACTGTTTTTT
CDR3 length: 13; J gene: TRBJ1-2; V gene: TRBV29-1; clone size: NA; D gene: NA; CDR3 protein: CSAGGGGLGGYTF; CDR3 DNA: TGCAGCGCCGGAGGCGGGGGGCTGGGTGGCTACACCTTC
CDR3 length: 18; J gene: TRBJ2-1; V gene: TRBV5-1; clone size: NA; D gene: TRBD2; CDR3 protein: CASSLGPTGTSGLGEQFF; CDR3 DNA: TGCGCCAGCAGCTTGGGACCGACCGGGACTAGCGGTTTGGGCGAGCAGTTCTTC
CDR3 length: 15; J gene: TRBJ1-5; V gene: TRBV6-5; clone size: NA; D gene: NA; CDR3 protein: CASSYRDISNQPQHF; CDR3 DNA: TGTGCCAGCAGTTACCGGGACATTAGCAATCAGCCCCAGCATTTT
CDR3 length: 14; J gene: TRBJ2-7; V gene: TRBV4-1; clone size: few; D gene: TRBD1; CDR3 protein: CASSQAGTGYEQYF; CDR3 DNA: TGCGCCAGCAGCCAAGCCGGGACAGGCTACGAGCAGTACTTC
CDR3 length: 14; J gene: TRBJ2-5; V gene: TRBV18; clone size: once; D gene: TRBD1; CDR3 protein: CASSRTGAMGTQYF; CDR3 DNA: TGTGCCAGCTCGCGCACAGGGGCGATGGGGACCCAGTACTTC
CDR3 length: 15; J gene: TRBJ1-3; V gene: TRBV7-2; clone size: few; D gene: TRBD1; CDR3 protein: CASSRTGGTGNTIYF; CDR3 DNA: TGTGCCAGCAGCCGGACAGGGGGCACTGGAAACACCATATATTTT
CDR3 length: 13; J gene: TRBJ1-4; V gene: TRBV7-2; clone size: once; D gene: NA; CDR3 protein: CASSTVMNEKLFF; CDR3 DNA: TGTGCCAGCAGCACGGTCATGAATGAAAAACTGTTTTTT
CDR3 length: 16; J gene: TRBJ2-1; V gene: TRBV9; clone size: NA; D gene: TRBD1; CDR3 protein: CASSVVLTGGYNEQFF; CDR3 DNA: TGTGCCAGCAGCGTAGTTTTGACAGGGGGCTACAATGAGCAGTTCTTC
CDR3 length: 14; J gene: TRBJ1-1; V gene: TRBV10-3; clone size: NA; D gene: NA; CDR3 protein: CAISEGAANTEAFF; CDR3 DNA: TGTGCCATCAGTGAGGGGGCAGCAAACACTGAAGCTTTCTTT
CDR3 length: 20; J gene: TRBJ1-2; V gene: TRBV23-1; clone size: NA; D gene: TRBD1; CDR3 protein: CASSQFPSTYPTGLHYGYTF; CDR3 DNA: TGCGCCAGCAGTCAATTCCCCTCTACATACCCGACAGGGTTGCACTATGGCTACACCTTC
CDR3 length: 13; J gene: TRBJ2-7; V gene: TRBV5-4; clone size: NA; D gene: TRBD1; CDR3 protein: CASRDSSAYEQYF; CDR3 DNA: TGTGCCAGCCGGGACAGCTCGGCCTACGAGCAGTACTTC
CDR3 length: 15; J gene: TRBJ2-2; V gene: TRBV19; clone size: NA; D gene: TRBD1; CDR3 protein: CASEQGAWNTGELFF; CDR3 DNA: TGTGCCAGTGAACAGGGGGCTTGGAACACCGGGGAGCTGTTTTTT
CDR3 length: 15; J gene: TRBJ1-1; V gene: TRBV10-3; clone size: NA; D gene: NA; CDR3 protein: CAISAYGGQDTEAFF; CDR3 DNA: TGTGCCATCAGTGCCTATGGCGGGCAAGACACTGAAGCTTTCTTT
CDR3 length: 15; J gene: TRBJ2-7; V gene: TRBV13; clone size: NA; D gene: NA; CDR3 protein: CASSFTGPLASEQYF; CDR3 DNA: TGTGCCAGCAGCTTTACAGGGCCGCTAGCCTCCGAGCAGTACTTC
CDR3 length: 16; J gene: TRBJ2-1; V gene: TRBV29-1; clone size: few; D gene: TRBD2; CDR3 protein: CSFPRTSGRIHNEQFF; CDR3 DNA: TGCAGCTTCCCCCGGACTAGCGGGAGGATCCACAATGAGCAGTTCTTC
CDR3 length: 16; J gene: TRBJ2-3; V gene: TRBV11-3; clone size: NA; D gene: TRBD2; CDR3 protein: CASSLGVAGSTDTQYF; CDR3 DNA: TGTGCCAGCAGCTTAGGGGTAGCGGGGAGCACAGATACGCAGTATTTT
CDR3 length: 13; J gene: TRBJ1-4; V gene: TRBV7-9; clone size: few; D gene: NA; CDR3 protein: CASSDSPREKLFF; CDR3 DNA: TGTGCCAGCAGCGACTCCCCGCGTGAAAAACTGTTTTTT
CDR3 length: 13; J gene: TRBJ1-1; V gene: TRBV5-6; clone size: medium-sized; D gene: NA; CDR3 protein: CASSSTENTEAFF; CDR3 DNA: TGTGCCAGCAGCTCAACAGAGAACACTGAAGCTTTCTTT
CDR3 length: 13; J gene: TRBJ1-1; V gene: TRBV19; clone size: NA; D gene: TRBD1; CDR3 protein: CAIQQGANTEAFF; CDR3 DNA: TGTGCCATACAACAGGGGGCTAACACTGAAGCTTTCTTT
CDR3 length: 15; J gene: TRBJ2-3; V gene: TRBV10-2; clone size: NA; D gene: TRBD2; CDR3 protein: CASSESSREADTQYF; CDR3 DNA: TGCGCCAGCAGTGAGTCTTCGCGGGAGGCAGATACGCAGTATTTT
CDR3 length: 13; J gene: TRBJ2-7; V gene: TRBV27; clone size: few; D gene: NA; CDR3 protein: CASSLGRGIEQYF; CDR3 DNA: TGTGCCAGCAGTTTAGGACGGGGAATAGAGCAGTACTTC
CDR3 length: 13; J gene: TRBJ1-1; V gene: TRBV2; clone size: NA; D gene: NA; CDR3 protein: CASQPLGEAEAFF; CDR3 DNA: TGTGCCAGCCAGCCTTTAGGGGAGGCTGAAGCTTTCTTT
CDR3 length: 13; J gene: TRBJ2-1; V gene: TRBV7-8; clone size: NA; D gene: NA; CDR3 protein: CASSLGLIGEQFF; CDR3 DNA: TGTGCCAGCAGCCTAGGACTAATTGGGGAGCAGTTCTTC
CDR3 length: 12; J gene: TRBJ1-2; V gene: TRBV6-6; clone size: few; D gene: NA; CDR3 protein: CAVGGVNYGYTF; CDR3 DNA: TGTGCCGTCGGGGGGGTTAACTATGGCTACACCTTC
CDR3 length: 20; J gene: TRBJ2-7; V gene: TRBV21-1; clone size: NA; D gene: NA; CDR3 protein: CASSKAKRGGQTGETYEQYF; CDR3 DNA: TGTGCCAGCAGCAAAGCTAAAAGGGGGGGCCAGACAGGTGAGACCTACGAGCAGTACTTC
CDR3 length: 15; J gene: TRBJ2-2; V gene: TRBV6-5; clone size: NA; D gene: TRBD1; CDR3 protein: CASTWTGSNTGELFF; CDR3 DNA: TGTGCCAGCACCTGGACAGGTTCAAACACCGGGGAGCTGTTTTTT
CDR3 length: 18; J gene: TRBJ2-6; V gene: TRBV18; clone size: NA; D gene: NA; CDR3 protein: CASSPLPAVGPGANVLTF; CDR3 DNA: TGTGCCAGCTCACCGCTCCCAGCAGTTGGGCCTGGGGCCAACGTCCTGACTTTC
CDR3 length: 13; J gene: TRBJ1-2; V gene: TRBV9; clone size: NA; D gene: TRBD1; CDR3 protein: CASSGQGSYGYTF; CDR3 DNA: TGTGCCAGCTCGGGACAGGGGAGCTATGGCTACACCTTC
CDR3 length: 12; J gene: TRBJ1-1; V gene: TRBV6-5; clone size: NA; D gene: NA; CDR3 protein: CASSMGATEAFF; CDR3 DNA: TGTGCCAGCAGTATGGGGGCGACTGAAGCTTTCTTT
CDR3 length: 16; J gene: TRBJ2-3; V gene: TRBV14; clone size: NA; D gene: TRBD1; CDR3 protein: CASSLGTGLRSDTQYF; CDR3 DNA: TGTGCCAGCAGCCTTGGGACAGGGTTAAGATCAGATACGCAGTATTTT
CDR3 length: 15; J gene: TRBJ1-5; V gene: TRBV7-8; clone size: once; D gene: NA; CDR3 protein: CASSLVAQSNQPQHF; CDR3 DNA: TGTGCCAGCAGCTTAGTGGCCCAGAGCAATCAGCCCCAGCATTTT
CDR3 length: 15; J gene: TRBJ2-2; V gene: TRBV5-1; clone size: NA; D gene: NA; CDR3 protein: CASSLGASNTGELFF; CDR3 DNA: TGCGCCAGCAGCTTGGGGGCCTCGAACACCGGGGAGCTGTTTTTT
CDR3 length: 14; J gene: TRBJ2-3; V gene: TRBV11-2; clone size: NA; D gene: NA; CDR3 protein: CASSRLVFTDTQYF; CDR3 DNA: TGTGCCAGCAGTAGACTAGTCTTCACAGATACGCAGTATTTT
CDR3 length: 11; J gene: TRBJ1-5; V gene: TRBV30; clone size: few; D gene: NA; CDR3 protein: CAWGPEGPQHF; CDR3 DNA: TGTGCATGGGGCCCCGAGGGTCCCCAGCATTTT
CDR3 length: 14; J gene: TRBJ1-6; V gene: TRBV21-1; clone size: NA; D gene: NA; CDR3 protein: CASSNTGQDSPLHF; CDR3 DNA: TGTGCCAGCAGCAATACGGGACAGGATTCACCCCTCCACTTT
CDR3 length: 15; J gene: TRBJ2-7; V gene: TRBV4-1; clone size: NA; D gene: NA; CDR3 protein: CASSQDSAAPREQYF; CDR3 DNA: TGCGCCAGCAGCCAAGATTCAGCGGCCCCTAGAGAGCAGTACTTC
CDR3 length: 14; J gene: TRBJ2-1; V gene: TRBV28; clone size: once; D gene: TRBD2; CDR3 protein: CASIPSGRSYEQFF; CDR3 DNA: TGTGCCAGCATTCCTAGCGGGAGAAGCTATGAGCAGTTCTTC
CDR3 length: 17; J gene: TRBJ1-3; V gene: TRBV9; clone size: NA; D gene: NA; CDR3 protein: CASSVVGQQGPGNTIYF; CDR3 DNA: TGTGCCAGCAGCGTAGTAGGCCAACAGGGCCCTGGAAACACCATATATTTT
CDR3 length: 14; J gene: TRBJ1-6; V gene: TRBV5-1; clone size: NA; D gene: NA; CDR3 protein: CASSLEGGMTPLHF; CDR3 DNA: TGCGCCAGCAGCTTAGAGGGTGGGATGACACCCCTCCACTTT
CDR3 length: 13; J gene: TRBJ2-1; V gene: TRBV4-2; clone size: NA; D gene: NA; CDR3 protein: CASSQELDNEQFF; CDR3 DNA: TGTGCCAGCAGCCAAGAACTGGACAATGAGCAGTTCTTC
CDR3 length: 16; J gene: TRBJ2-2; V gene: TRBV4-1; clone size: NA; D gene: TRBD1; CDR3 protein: CASSQTSGQGAGELFF; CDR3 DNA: TGCGCCAGCAGCCAAACCTCCGGACAGGGGGCCGGGGAGCTGTTTTTT
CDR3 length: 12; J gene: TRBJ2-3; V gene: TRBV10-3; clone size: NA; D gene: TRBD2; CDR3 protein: CATSLAADTQYF; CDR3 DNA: TGTGCCACCTCACTAGCGGCAGATACGCAGTATTTT
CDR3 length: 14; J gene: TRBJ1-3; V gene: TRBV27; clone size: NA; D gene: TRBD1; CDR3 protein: CASSPDRVGNTIYF; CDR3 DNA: TGTGCCAGCAGTCCCGACAGGGTTGGAAACACCATATATTTT
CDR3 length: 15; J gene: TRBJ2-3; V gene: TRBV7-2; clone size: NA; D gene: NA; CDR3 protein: CASSLGVTGADTQYF; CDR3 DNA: TGTGCCAGCAGCTTAGGCGTAACGGGAGCAGATACGCAGTATTTT